The next 15 T cell receptor beta chains were all read from a single sample in a study of T cell repertoires and HLA-DP antigens. TCRdb's table, derived via immunoSEQ multiplex PCR, lists solely in-frame clones and lacks some. There are some 120,000 clones in the sample; approximately 92% occur only once, and over 0.25% lies in the top ten. The antigens these receptors bind are not known. The source material was CD4+ T cells from PBMCs. Source of these receptors: a woman between 18 and 29 years old in good health and CMV-seronegative.

J is TRBJ2-7 and V is TRBV6-9, with 8 bases identical to TRBD1. Unmatched junction bases numbered 4, after V lost 6 bases and J lost 6 bases. CDR3 size: 12 residues. The germline V gene has CDR1 MNHGY and CDR2 SVAAGI. The CDR3 coding sequence is TGTGCCAGCAGGGGACAGGACTGCGAGCAGTACGTC. Translating gives CASRGQDCEQYV.

The chain has TRBV18 and TRBJ2-3; D gene unclear. Germline V gene data show CDR1 as KGHSH and CDR2 as LQKENI. V gave up 5 bases and J gave up 0 bases, with 12 bases separating them. The CDR3 is 15 residues long. The CDR3 bases are TGTGCCAGCTCATCCCGTCCGGCTAGCACAGATACGCAGTATTTT. It specifies CASSSRPASTDTQYF.

The V call is TRBV6-5, the J call TRBJ1-5, with no clear D. The ends were cut back, 6 bases at V and 4 bases at J, with 16 bases in the middle. CDR3 length: 15 residues. Germline CDR1 is MNHEY and CDR2 is SVGAGI. CDR3 bases: TGTGCCAGCAGGGCGTATCCCGGGGTAAATCAGCCCCAGCATTTT. Residues: CASRAYPGVNQPQHF.

The rearrangement uses TRBV5-1 and TRBJ1-4; unclear D gene. Germline CDR1 reads SGHRS; CDR2 reads YFSETQ. CDR3 length equals 15 residues. Between the trimmed V and J ends, which lost 5 bases and 0 bases, there was a span of 11 bases. Written as DNA, the CDR3 is TGCGCCAGCAGTTGGACGGATGCAACTAATGAAAAACTGTTTTTT. Translation gives CASSWTDATNEKLFF.

This clone appeared once. The rearrangement links TRBV7-9 to TRBJ2-1; TRBD1 or TRBD2 may be the D gene (6 bases each). The CDR3 has 13 residues. With 6 bases removed from V and 8 bases from J, the gap between germline ends came to 14 bases. Germline CDR1 is SEHNR and CDR2 is FQNEAQ (reference sequence). CDR3 coding DNA: TGTGCCAGCAGACAACTGGGGGGCCATGAGCAGTTCTTC. Its translation: CASRQLGGHEQFF.

DNA of the CDR3: TGTGCCAGCAGTCAAAGCGGGAGTTACGAGCAGTACTTC. Translated: CASSQSGSYEQYF. The V and J genes are TRBV6-5 and TRBJ2-7; TRBD2 matches at 8 bases. V gave up 5 bases and J gave up 4 bases; unmatched junction bases: 4. CDR1 is MNHEY, CDR2 SVGAGI, per germline. This CDR3 has 13 residues.

The V and J genes are TRBV10-3 and TRBJ1-1; D gene uncertain. The germline CDR1 and CDR2 sequences are ENHRY and SYGVKD. The CDR3 consists of 12 residues. Trimming took 1 base from V and 5 from J, leaving 5 bases between them. As DNA, the CDR3 is TGTGCCATCAGTGAGTTCCAGACTGAAGCTTTCTTT. Residues: CAISEFQTEAFF.

The CDR3 region is CASSLAGEAVQETQYF. CDR3 sequence (DNA): TGCGCCAGCAGCTTGGCCGGGGAGGCAGTCCAAGAGACCCAGTACTTC. V and J are TRBV5-1 and TRBJ2-5, with a tentative D call TRBD2 (6 bases). This CDR3 comprises 16 residues. With 0 bases removed from V and 1 base from J, the gap between germline ends came to 13 bases. The germline CDR1 and CDR2 sequences are SGHRS and YFSETQ.

The V call is TRBV19, the J call TRBJ2-3; 8 bases map to TRBD2. The trim removed 5 bases at V and 3 bases at J, leaving 7 bases unmatched. This CDR3 has 15 amino acids. Looked up from germline, CDR1 is LNHDA and CDR2 is SQIVND (reference sequence). CDR3 nucleotide sequence: TGTGCCAGTAGTCCTCAAGCGGGAGAGACAGATACGCAGTATTTT. It is translated as CASSPQAGETDTQYF.

The chain employs TRBV6-1 and TRBJ2-3; 9 positions match TRBD2. Germline CDR1 is MNHNS and CDR2 is SASEGT. The CDR3 is 15 residues long. With 3 bases clipped from V and 6 bases from J, the junction kept 7 bases outside the gene matches. The CDR3 here is CASSDRSGGGDTQYF. In DNA, the CDR3 is TGTGCCAGCAGTGATCGTAGCGGGGGCGGGGATACGCAGTATTTT.

The rearrangement uses TRBV28 and TRBJ1-5; a possible D gene is TRBD1 (5 bases). V lost 8 bases to trimming and J lost 13 bases, with 18 bases between them. This CDR3 comprises 12 residues. Germline V gene sequence: CDR1 MDHEN, CDR2 SYDVKM. The CDR3, as DNA: TGTGCCAGCGCGGGGGGGACCCAGCTGCAGCATTTT. Its protein product is CASAGGTQLQHF. Complete variable domain (other parts from reference TRBV28 and TRBJ1-5): DVKVTQSSRYLVKRTGEKVFLECVQDMDHENMFWYRQDPGLGLRLIYFSYDVKMKEKGDIPEGYSVSREKKERFSLILESASTNQTSMYLCASAGGTQLQHFGDGTRLSIL.

The chain has TRBV6-1 and TRBJ1-3; tentative D call: TRBD1 (6 bases). Trimming stripped 5 bases from V and 1 base from J, with 9 bases between. The CDR3 spans 14 residues. Germline values: CDR1 MNHNS, CDR2 SASEGT. CDR3 DNA: TGTGCCAGCAGTTTAGGGGGATCTGGAAACACCATATATTTT. It is translated as CASSLGGSGNTIYF.

The chain joins TRBV5-1 to TRBJ1-1; D gene unclear. The CDR3 covers 13 residues. CDR1 is SGHRS, CDR2 YFSETQ, per germline. Trimming removed 2 bases at V and 5 bases at J, with 10 bases between. CDR3 sequence reads: CASSFLSRTEAFF. The CDR3 DNA follows: TGCGCCAGCAGCTTTTTAAGCCGGACTGAAGCTTTCTTT. Filled out from reference TRBV5-1 and TRBJ1-1, the complete variable domain reads KAGVTQTPRYLIKTRGQQVTLSCSPISGHRSVSWYQQTPGQGLQFLFEYFSETQRNKGNFPGRFSGRQFSNSRSEMNVSTLELGDSALYLCASSFLSRTEAFFGQGTRLTVV.

The chain employs TRBV5-1 and TRBJ2-6; D not resolved. The CDR3 runs 15 residues. Germline V gene data show CDR1 as SGHRS and CDR2 as YFSETQ. V was clipped by 1 base and J by 3 bases, with 8 bases between them. The CDR3 loop is CASSLSGFGANVLTF. CDR3 nucleotides: TGCGCCAGCAGCTTGTCGGGCTTTGGGGCCAACGTCCTGACTTTC.

This clone was counted a single time. The rearrangement links TRBV18 to TRBJ1-1, with unresolved D. Deletions cut 3 bases from V and 0 bases from J, with 8 bases between. The CDR3 has 14 residues. Germline lookup yields CDR1 KGHSH and CDR2 LQKENI. CDR3 DNA sequence: TGTGCCAGCTCACCCAAGGAAATGAACACTGAAGCTTTCTTT. Translation: CASSPKEMNTEAFF.